A single sample gave rise to the 27 T cell receptor beta chains below, sequenced in a study of blood T cell repertoires in COVID-19. Sequencing was performed with immunoSEQ multiplex PCR; in TCRdb, only in-frame clones are kept and a portion is missing. This table holds 100,000 or so clones, 82% found once. The specimen was peripheral blood. The receptors were sampled from a man aged 50-60 years with active or convalescent COVID-19.

The V gene is TRBV13, the J gene TRBJ1-1; a weak D match, TRBD1 (6 bases). The CDR3 covers 13 residues. V was shortened by 5 bases and J by 7 bases, with 14 bases between the two germline ends. Germline CDR1 is PRHDT and CDR2 is FYEKMQ (reference sequence). The CDR3 loop is CASSTQGWGEAFF. The DNA of the CDR3 is TGTGCCAGCAGCACACAGGGTTGGGGTGAAGCTTTCTTT.

The genes are TRBV7-6 and TRBJ2-1; the D gene is possibly TRBD2 (6 bases). The germline gives CDR1 SGHVS, CDR2 FNYEAQ. The CDR3 length is 14 residues. Trimming shortened V by 0 bases and J by 9 bases, and 12 bases separated the two germline ends. CDR3 protein: CASSLATLASEQFF. CDR3 sequence (DNA): TGTGCCAGCAGCTTAGCGACCCTAGCGAGTGAGCAGTTCTTC. Full variable domain (outside the CDR3, taken from reference TRBV7-6 and TRBJ2-1): GAGVSQSPRYKVTKRGQDVALRCDPISGHVSLYWYRQALGQGPEFLTYFNYEAQQDKSGLPNDRFSAERPEGSISTLTIQRTEQRDSAMYRCASSLATLASEQFFGPGTRLTVL.

The rearrangement joins TRBV2 to TRBJ2-4, with 7 bases identical to TRBD2. Germline V gene data show CDR1 as SNHLY and CDR2 as FYNNEI. This CDR3 has 16 amino acids. V was clipped by 6 bases and J by 3 bases; unmatched bases: 11. CDR3 residues: CASSPELAEYKNIQYF. DNA for the CDR3: TGTGCCAGCAGCCCTGAGCTAGCGGAATACAAAAACATTCAGTACTTC.

The rearrangement joins TRBV5-4 to TRBJ1-2; TRBD1 aligns across 8 bases. Per germline, CDR1 SGHNT and CDR2 YYREEE (reference sequence). J was trimmed by 7 bases and V by 4 bases; bases with no gene match: 9. The CDR3 has 14 residues. CDR3 residues: CASSENQGASGYTF. The CDR3 DNA follows: TGTGCCAGCAGCGAGAACCAGGGGGCGAGTGGCTACACCTTC.

This rearrangement joins TRBV19 to TRBJ2-3; weak D call: TRBD2 (6 bases). Looked up from germline, CDR1 is LNHDA and CDR2 is SQIVND (reference sequence). The CDR3 is 14 residues long. The V end was cut by 3 bases, the J end by 3 bases, with 10 bases between. The CDR3 protein is CASSMGGGTDTQYF. Written as DNA, the CDR3 is TGTGCCAGTAGTATGGGAGGTGGAACAGATACGCAGTATTTT.

The V gene is TRBV5-1, the J gene TRBJ1-5, with 10 bases identical to TRBD1. Trimming at V came to 1 base and at J to 11 bases, leaving 9 bases not matched to a gene. The germline V gene has CDR1 SGHRS and CDR2 YFSETQ. The CDR3 runs 15 residues. As DNA, the CDR3 is TGCGCCAGCAGCTTGCGGGACAGGGGTTTGATAGCCCAGCATTTT. Amino acids: CASSLRDRGLIAQHF.

The chain combines TRBV6-5 with TRBJ1-1; TRBD1 is a possible D gene (6 bases). This CDR3 region has 13 residues. Germline assignment: CDR1 MNHEY and CDR2 SVGAGI. Trimming took off 5 bases at V and 6 bases at J, with 13 bases between the two ends. The CDR3 region is CASSNPRQAEAFF. The CDR3 region has the DNA TGTGCCAGCAGTAACCCGAGACAGGCTGAAGCTTTCTTT.

V is TRBV7-6 and J is TRBJ2-1, with TRBD2 identical over 10 bases. CDR1 is SGHVS, CDR2 FNYEAQ, per germline. The trim removed 1 base at V and 0 bases at J, leaving 6 bases unmatched. The CDR3 length is 18 residues. The CDR3: CASSLVAGGTSSYNEQFF. The DNA of the CDR3 is TGTGCCAGCAGCTTAGTAGCGGGGGGTACTAGCTCCTACAATGAGCAGTTCTTC.

The J gene is TRBJ2-5, the V gene TRBV18; D ambiguous. There are 16 residues in the CDR3. The V end was cut by 0 bases, the J end by 0 bases, with 11 bases between. CDR1 is KGHSH and CDR2 is LQKENI in the germline V gene. This CDR3 is CASSPPQIQYQETQYF. Written as DNA, the CDR3 is TGTGCCAGCTCACCACCGCAGATCCAGTACCAAGAGACCCAGTACTTC.

The chain joins TRBV5-6 to TRBJ1-6; weak D call: TRBD1 (5 bases). There are 15 residues in the CDR3. The germline gives CDR1 SGHDT, CDR2 YYEEEE. The V end lost 6 bases, the J end lost 7 bases, and 17 bases lay between the germline ends. The CDR3 sequence: CASTHQAGQNSPLHF. The CDR3 region has the DNA TGTGCCAGCACCCACCAGGCAGGGCAGAATTCACCCCTCCACTTT.

The V call is TRBV18, the J call TRBJ1-1, with 10 bases lining up with TRBD1. This CDR3 spans 14 amino acids. The V gene end was trimmed by 6 bases and the J gene end by 1 base; junction bases not matched to a gene: 2. Per germline, CDR1 KGHSH and CDR2 LQKENI. The CDR3 spells CASSRDRGNTEAFF. The DNA of the CDR3 is TGTGCCAGCTCCAGGGACAGGGGGAACACTGAAGCTTTCTTT.

This chain connects TRBV7-8 to TRBJ2-1; 10 nucleotides match TRBD2. V lost 5 bases to trimming and J lost 0 bases; unmatched junction nucleotides: 4. The CDR3 is 16 residues long. Per the germline V gene, CDR1 is SGHVS and CDR2 is FQNEAQ. CDR3 region: CASSPSGGDSYNEQFF. The CDR3 DNA is TGTGCCAGCAGCCCCAGCGGGGGGGACTCCTACAATGAGCAGTTCTTC.

J is TRBJ2-7 and V is TRBV11-2; maybe TRBD2 (5 bases). The CDR3 runs to 12 residues. Per the germline V gene, CDR1 is SGHAT and CDR2 is FQNNGV. V was clipped by 4 bases and J by 3 bases, with 7 bases between them. CDR3 sequence: CASSWTDYEQYF. Written as DNA, the CDR3 is TGTGCCAGCAGCTGGACTGACTACGAGCAGTACTTC. The full variable domain, its missing parts supplied by reference TRBV11-2 and TRBJ2-7, is EAGVAQSPRYKIIEKRQSVAFWCNPISGHATLYWYQQILGQGPKLLIQFQNNGVVDDSQLPKDRFSAERLKGVDSTLKIQPAKLEDSAVYLCASSWTDYEQYFGPGTRLTVT.

The chain joins TRBV5-1 to TRBJ2-3, with 7 bases fitting TRBD1. This CDR3 has 16 residues. The germline CDR1 and CDR2 sequences are SGHRS and YFSETQ. V shed 0 bases and J 0 bases; nucleotides not matched to a gene: 4. CDR3 protein: CASSLARGFSTDTQYF. The CDR3 nucleotides are TGCGCCAGCAGCTTGGCCAGGGGGTTTAGCACAGATACGCAGTATTTT.

The chain uses TRBV10-3 and TRBJ1-2; unclear D gene. Germline V gene lookup returns CDR1 ENHRY and CDR2 SYGVKD. The V and J ends lost 7 bases and 4 bases respectively, with 13 bases between them. The CDR3 extends over 13 amino acids. CDR3 DNA: TGTGCCATCAACGTCGGCGGCTCCTATGGCTACACCTTC. This encodes CAINVGGSYGYTF.

The chain joins TRBV6-4 to TRBJ2-2, with 8 bases identical to TRBD1. CDR1 and CDR2 (germline): MRHNA, SNTAGT. The CDR3 is 18 amino acids. The J segment lost 4 bases and the V segment lost 0 bases, leaving 10 bases of the junction unmatched. The CDR3 DNA is TGTGCCAGCAGTGACTCACCCCTTCAGGGGGCGGGCACCGGGGAGCTGTTTTTT. The encoded protein is CASSDSPLQGAGTGELFF.

The chain recombines TRBV21-1 with TRBJ1-5; no check of the table's D call, TRBD1, against the DNA was made. TRBV21-1 is shown as a pseudogene. The CDR3 spans 17 residues. Written as DNA, the CDR3 is TGTGCCAGCAGCAAAGCGCTAGGACAGGGACGCAATCAGCCCCAGCATTTT. Its protein is CASSKALGQGRNQPQHF.

The genes are TRBV7-2 and TRBJ2-5; D remains ambiguous. Looked up from germline, CDR1 is SGHTA and CDR2 is FQGNSA. This CDR3 has 14 residues. V was trimmed by 3 bases and J by 1 base, leaving 9 bases between them. CDR3 sequence (DNA): TGTGCCAGCAGCTTTTATAACAGCCAAGAGACCCAGTACTTC. It specifies CASSFYNSQETQYF.

The rearrangement joins TRBV6-5 to TRBJ1-2; 7 nucleotides match TRBD1. The CDR3 spans 14 residues. Trimming removed 0 bases from V and 8 bases from J; junction bases left unmatched: 6. The germline V gene has CDR1 MNHEY and CDR2 SVGAGI. The DNA of the CDR3 is TGTGCCAGCAGTTACTCGCCCAGGGGGGTCGGCTACACCTTC. Amino acids: CASSYSPRGVGYTF.

This clone was seen a handful of times. The chain is built from TRBV19 and TRBJ1-5; TRBD1 might be the D (5 bases). The CDR3 runs 16 residues. Germline V gene lookup returns CDR1 LNHDA and CDR2 SQIVND (reference sequence). Trimming removed 7 bases at V and 3 bases at J, with 19 bases between. CDR3 coding DNA: TGTGCCAGTATTAAAAAGGTTGGGGACTTCAATCAGCCCCAGCATTTT. Residues: CASIKKVGDFNQPQHF.

The genes are TRBV7-2 and TRBJ1-1; D is possibly TRBD1 (5 bases). The germline V and J ends were trimmed by 1 base and 5 bases, with 8 bases remaining between them. The CDR3 runs to 13 residues. Germline V gene data show CDR1 as SGHTA and CDR2 as FQGNSA. CDR3 DNA sequence: TGTGCCAGCAGCTTAGTCCCAGGGACTGAAGCTTTCTTT. The encoded protein is CASSLVPGTEAFF.

The chain couples TRBV2 to TRBJ1-6; D is perhaps TRBD1 (6 bases). There are 16 residues in the CDR3. Trimming stripped 3 bases from V and 5 bases from J, with 14 bases between. The germline V gene encodes CDR1 SNHLY and CDR2 FYNNEI. The CDR3 DNA reads as TGTGCCAGCAGTGATGGTAGGACAGACAATAATTCACCCCTCCACTTT. This gives the protein CASSDGRTDNNSPLHF.

The chain couples TRBV3-1 (or the pseudogene TRBV3-2) to TRBJ1-4, with 12 bases aligning to TRBD1. Germline V gene lookup returns CDR1 LGHDT and CDR2 YNNKEL (reference sequence). There are 16 residues in the CDR3. V lost 4 bases to trimming and J lost 10 bases; unmatched junction nucleotides: 10. Here the CDR3 DNA reads TGTGCCAGCAGCCGAACCCCGGGACAGGGGGCAGGAAAACTGTTTTTT. Translation: CASSRTPGQGAGKLFF.

The J gene is TRBJ2-5, the V gene TRBV6-5, with 12 bases that match TRBD2. CDR3 length equals 15 residues. From germline, CDR1 is MNHEY and CDR2 SVGAGI. V was pared by 6 bases and J by 1 base, with 3 bases of the junction left unmatched. This CDR3 reads CASSLAGGPQETQYF. The CDR3 bases are TGTGCCAGCAGCCTAGCGGGGGGGCCCCAAGAGACCCAGTACTTC.

The V and J genes are TRBV14 and TRBJ1-6; D unclear. CDR1 SGHDN and CDR2 FVKESK come from the germline V gene. This CDR3 is 14 amino acids long. The V end lost 4 bases, the J end lost 6 bases, and 10 bases lay between the germline ends. Here the CDR3 reads CASSLGLLNSPLHF. The CDR3 DNA follows: TGTGCCAGCAGCCTCGGACTGCTTAATTCACCCCTCCACTTT. Filled out from reference TRBV14 and TRBJ1-6, the complete variable domain reads EAGVTQFPSHSVIEKGQTVTLRCDPISGHDNLYWYRRVMGKEIKFLLHFVKESKQDESGMPNNRFLAERTGGTYSTLKVQPAELEDSGVYFCASSLGLLNSPLHFGNGTRLTVT.

V is TRBV15 and J is TRBJ2-1; 8 nucleotides align to TRBD2. V was clipped by 0 bases and J by 8 bases; unmatched bases: 12. Germline lookup yields CDR1 LNHNV and CDR2 YYDKDF (reference sequence). There are 17 residues in the CDR3. The CDR3: CATSRDTGAGELDEQFF. DNA for the CDR3: TGTGCCACCAGCAGAGATACGGGAGCGGGGGAGTTAGATGAGCAGTTCTTC.

The V call is TRBV24-1, the J call TRBJ1-5, with 9 nucleotides matching TRBD1. Germline V lookup: CDR1 KGHDR, CDR2 SFDVKD. The CDR3 has 13 amino acids. V was clipped by 9 bases and J by 5 bases; unmatched bases: 4. The CDR3 sequence: CATGTGSYQPQHF. CDR3 DNA sequence: TGTGCCACCGGGACAGGGAGTTATCAGCCCCAGCATTTT.